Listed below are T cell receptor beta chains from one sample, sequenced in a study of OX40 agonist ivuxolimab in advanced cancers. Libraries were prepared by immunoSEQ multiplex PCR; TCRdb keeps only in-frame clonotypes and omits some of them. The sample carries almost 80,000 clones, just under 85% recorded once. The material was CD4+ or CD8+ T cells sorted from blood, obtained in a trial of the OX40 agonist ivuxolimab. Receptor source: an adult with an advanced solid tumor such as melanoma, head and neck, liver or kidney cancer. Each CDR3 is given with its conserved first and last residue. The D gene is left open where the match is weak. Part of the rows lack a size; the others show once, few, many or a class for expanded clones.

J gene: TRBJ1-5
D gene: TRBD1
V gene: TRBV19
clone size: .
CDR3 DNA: TGTGCCAGTAGTATAGGACGACAGGGGGCCGTAAGCAATCAGCCCCAGCATTTT
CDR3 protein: CASSIGRQGAVSNQPQHF

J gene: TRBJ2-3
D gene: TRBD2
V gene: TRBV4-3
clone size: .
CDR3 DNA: TGCGCCAGCAGCCAAGATCCAGCGGGAGGGCCAAGTACGCAGTATTTT
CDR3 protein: CASSQDPAGGPSTQYF

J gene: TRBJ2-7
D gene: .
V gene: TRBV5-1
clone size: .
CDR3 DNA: TGCGCCAGCAGTTTACCTGGAGACTACGAGCAGTACTTC
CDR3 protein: CASSLPGDYEQYF

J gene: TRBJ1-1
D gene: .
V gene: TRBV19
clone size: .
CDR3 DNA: TGTGCCAGTAGTCCTACACAGAACACTGAAGCTTTCTTT
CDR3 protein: CASSPTQNTEAFF

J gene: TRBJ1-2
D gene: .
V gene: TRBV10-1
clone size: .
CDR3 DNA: TGCGCCAGCAACCTCGACAAGGCCGGGGGAGGCTACACCTTC
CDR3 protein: CASNLDKAGGGYTF

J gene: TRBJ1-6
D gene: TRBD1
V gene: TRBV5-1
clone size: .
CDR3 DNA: TGCGCCAGCAGTTTGGGACAGGGTGCCTATAATTCACCCCTCCACTTT
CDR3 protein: CASSLGQGAYNSPLHF

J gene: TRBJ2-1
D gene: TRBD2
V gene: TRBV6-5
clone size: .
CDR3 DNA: TGTGCCAGCAGTACCGGGACTAGCGCCATGAGGGGACAGTTCTTC
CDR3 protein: CASSTGTSAMRGQFF

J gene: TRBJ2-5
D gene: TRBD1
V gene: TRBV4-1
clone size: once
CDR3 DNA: TGCGCCAGCAGCCAAGATGGTAGGGGGCAGGAGACCCAGTACTTC
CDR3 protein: CASSQDGRGQETQYF

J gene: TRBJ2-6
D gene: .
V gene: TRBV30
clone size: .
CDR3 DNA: TGTGCCTGGGCCAGGGGAACCGGGGCCAACGTCCTGACTTTC
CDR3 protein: CAWARGTGANVLTF

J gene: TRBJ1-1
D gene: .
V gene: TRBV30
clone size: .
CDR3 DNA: TGTGCCTGGAGTGCCCAGTATTACGGTTTGGACACTGAAGCTTTCTTT
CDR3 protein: CAWSAQYYGLDTEAFF

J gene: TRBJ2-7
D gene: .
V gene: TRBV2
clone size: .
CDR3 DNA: TGTGGGACCAGGGAAGGCGAGCAGTACTTC
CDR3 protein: CGTREGEQYF

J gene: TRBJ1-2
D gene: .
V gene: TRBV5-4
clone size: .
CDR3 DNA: TGTGCCAGCAGCTCCGGGACACTCTATGGCTACACCTTC
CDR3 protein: CASSSGTLYGYTF

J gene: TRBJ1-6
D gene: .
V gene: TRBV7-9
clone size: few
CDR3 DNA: TGTGCCAGCAGCTTGCTCCGGGACGGGAATTCACCCCTCCACTTT
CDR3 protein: CASSLLRDGNSPLHF

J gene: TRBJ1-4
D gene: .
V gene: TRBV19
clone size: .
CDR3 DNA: TGTGCCAGTACGGGCAGGGCAGGGGAAAAACTGTTTTTT
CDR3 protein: CASTGRAGEKLFF

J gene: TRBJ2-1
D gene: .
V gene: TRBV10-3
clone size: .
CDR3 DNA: TGTGCCATCTCCCAGGGCCTCTCCAATGAGCAGTTCTTC
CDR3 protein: CAISQGLSNEQFF

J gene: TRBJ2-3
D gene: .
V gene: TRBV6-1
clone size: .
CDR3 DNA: TGTGCCAGCAGTGAACAAACTACTCGGGATACGCAGTATTTT
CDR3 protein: CASSEQTTRDTQYF

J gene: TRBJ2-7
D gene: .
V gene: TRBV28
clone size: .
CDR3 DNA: TGTGCCAGCAGTTTGAGTCTTTTCGCGTACGAGCAGTACTTC
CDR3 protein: CASSLSLFAYEQYF

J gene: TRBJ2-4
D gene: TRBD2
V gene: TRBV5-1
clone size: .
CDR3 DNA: TGCGCCAGCAGCTTGGTGGGTGCTAGCGGGAGGGAGTACTTC
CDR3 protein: CASSLVGASGREYF

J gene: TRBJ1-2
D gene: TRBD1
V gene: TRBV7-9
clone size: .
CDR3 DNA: TGTGCCAGCAGCTTAGCTGGGACAGGGGCCTTAAACTATGGCTACACCTTC
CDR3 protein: CASSLAGTGALNYGYTF

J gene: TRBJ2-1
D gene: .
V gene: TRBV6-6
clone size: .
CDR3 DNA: TGTGCCAGCAGCCGACCGGATTCTTATGAGCAGTTCTTC
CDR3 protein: CASSRPDSYEQFF

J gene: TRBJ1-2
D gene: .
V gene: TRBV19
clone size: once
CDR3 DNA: TGTGCCAGTGGAGTACCGGAAAGACTTGGCTACACCTTC
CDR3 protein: CASGVPERLGYTF

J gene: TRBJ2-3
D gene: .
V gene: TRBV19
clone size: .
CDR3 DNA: TGTGCCAGTAGTATGGCCCAGGGCTCAACAGATACGCAGTATTTT
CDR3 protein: CASSMAQGSTDTQYF

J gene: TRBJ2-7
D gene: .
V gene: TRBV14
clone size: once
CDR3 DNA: TGTGCCAGCAGCAAAGACAGGACAGCCTACGAGCAGTACTTC
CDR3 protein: CASSKDRTAYEQYF

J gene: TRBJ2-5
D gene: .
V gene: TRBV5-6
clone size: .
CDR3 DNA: TGTGCCAGCAGCCGCATGTTGGGAGACGGCCAAGAGACCCAGTACTTC
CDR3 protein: CASSRMLGDGQETQYF

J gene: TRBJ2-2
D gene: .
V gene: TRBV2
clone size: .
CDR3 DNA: TGTGCCAGCCGGAACAGCCAGAACACCGGGGAGCTGTTTTTT
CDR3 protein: CASRNSQNTGELFF

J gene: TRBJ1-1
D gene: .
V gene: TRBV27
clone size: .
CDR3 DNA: TGTGCCAGCAGTTTCGCGGGGAACACTGAAGCTTTCTTT
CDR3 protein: CASSFAGNTEAFF

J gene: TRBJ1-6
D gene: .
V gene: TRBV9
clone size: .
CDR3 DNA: TGTGCCAGCAGCGTAGGAGGGGGTTCAGGGTTGGGAAATTCACCCCTCCACTTT
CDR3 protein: CASSVGGGSGLGNSPLHF

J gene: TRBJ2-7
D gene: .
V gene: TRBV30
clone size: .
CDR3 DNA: TGTGCCTGGAGTGTACGAGATTGGTCCTACGAGCAGTACTTC
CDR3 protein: CAWSVRDWSYEQYF

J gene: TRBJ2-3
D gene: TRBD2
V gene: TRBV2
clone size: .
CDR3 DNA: TGTGCCAGCAGAACCGTAGCGGGGGCGACAGATACGCAGTATTTT
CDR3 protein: CASRTVAGATDTQYF

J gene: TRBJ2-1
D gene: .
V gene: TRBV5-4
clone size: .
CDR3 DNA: TGTGCCAGCAGTTCGACGGCAACAAACAATGAGCAGTTCTTC
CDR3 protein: CASSSTATNNEQFF

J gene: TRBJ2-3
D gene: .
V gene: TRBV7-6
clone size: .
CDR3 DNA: TGTGCCAGCAGCCTACTAGGCTCGACAGATACGCAGTATTTT
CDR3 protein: CASSLLGSTDTQYF

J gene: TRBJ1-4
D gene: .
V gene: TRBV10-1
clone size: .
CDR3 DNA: TGCGCCAGCAGTGCAGAGTTTTCTGCTAATGAAAAACTGTTTTTT
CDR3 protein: CASSAEFSANEKLFF

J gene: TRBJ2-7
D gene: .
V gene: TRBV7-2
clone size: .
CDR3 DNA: TGTGCCAGCAGCTTAGACGGGGCGCAGTCCTACGAGCAGTACTTC
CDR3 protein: CASSLDGAQSYEQYF

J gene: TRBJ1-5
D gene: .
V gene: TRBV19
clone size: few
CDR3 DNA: TGTGCCAGTAGTACCGAGCCCCATCAGCCCCAGCATTTT
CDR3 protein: CASSTEPHQPQHF

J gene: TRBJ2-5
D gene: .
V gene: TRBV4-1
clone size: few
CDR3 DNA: TGCGCCAGCAGCCAAGATGAGGCGGGACGGGAGACCCAGTACTTC
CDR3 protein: CASSQDEAGRETQYF

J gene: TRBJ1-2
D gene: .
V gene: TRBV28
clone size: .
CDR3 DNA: TGTGCCAGCCGTCAGCCGGGGGGAGTTAACTATGGCTACACCTTC
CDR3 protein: CASRQPGGVNYGYTF

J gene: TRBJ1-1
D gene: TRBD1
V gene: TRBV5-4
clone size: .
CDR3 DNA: TGTGCCAGCAGCTCCCCGGGACAGATGAACACTGAAGCTTTCTTT
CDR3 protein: CASSSPGQMNTEAFF

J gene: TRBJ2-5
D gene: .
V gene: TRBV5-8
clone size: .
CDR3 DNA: TGTGCCAGCAGCTTGGCTCCCAGGACGGGCGAGACCCAGTACTTC
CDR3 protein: CASSLAPRTGETQYF

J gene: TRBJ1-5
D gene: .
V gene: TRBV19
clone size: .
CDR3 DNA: TGTGCCAGTAGTATCCTCGCACCAAGCAATCAGCCCCAGCATTTT
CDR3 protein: CASSILAPSNQPQHF

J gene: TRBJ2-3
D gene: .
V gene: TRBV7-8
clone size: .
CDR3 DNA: TGTGCCAGCAGCATTAGCCCTTCTAAGCCTCCTAGCACAGATACGCAGTATTTT
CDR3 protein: CASSISPSKPPSTDTQYF

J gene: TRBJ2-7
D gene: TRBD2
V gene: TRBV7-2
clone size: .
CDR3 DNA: TGTGCCAGCAGTTTAGCGGGGAGTTACTCCTACGAGCAGTACTTC
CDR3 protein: CASSLAGSYSYEQYF

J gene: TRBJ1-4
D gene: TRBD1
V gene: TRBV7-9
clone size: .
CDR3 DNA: TGTGCCAGCAGCCAGGGACAGTCTAATGAAAAACTGTTTTTT
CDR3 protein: CASSQGQSNEKLFF

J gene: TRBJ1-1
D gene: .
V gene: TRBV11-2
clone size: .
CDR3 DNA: TGTGCCAGCAGCCCTCAAGGAGGGAATGAAGCTTTCTTT
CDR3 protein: CASSPQGGNEAFF

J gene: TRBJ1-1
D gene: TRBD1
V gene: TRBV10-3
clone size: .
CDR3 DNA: TGTGCCACCTTGGGCCGGGACAGGGGCTCGGGCACTGAAGCTTTCTTT
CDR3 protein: CATLGRDRGSGTEAFF

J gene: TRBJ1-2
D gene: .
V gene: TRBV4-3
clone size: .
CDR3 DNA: TGCGCCAGCAGCCAAGATATATGGAACTATGGCTACACCTTC
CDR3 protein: CASSQDIWNYGYTF

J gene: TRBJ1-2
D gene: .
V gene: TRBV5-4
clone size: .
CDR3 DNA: TGTGCCAGCAGCTGGGTAGACACGGGCTATGGCTACACCTTC
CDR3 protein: CASSWVDTGYGYTF

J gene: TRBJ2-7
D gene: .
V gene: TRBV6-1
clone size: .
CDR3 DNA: TGTGCCAGCAGTGAAAATGAGGGGTTCTACGAGCAGTACTTC
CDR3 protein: CASSENEGFYEQYF

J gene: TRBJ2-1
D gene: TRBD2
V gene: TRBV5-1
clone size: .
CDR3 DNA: TGCGCCAGCAGCTTGACTCGGCTAGCGGAATACAATGAGCAGTTCTTC
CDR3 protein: CASSLTRLAEYNEQFF